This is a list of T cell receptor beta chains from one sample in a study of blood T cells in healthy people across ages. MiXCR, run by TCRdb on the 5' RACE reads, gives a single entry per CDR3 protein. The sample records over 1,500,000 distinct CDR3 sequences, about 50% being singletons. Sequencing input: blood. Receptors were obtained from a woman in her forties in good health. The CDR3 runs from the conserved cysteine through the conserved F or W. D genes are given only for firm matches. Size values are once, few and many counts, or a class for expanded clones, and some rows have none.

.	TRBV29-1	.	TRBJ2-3	CSVEQGSTDTQYF	TGCAGCGTTGAACAGGGAAGTACAGATACGCAGTATTTT
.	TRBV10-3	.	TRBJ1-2	CAISEPGQLNYGYTF	TGTGCCATCAGTGAGCCGGGACAACTAAACTATGGCTACACCTTC
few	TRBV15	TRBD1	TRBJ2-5	CATSRDFGTGHQETQYF	TGTGCCACCAGCAGAGATTTTGGGACAGGGCACCAAGAGACCCAGTACTTC
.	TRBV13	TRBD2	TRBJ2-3	CASSYRLAGGPSADTQYF	TGTGCCAGCAGCTACCGTCTAGCGGGGGGGCCTTCAGCAGATACGCAGTATTTT
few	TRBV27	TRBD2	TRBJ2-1	CATSRGESYNEQFF	TGTGCCACCTCTCGGGGGGAATCCTACAATGAGCAGTTCTTC
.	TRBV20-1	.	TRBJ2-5	CSASYRGRETQYF	TGCAGTGCTAGCTACCGGGGAAGAGAGACCCAGTACTTC
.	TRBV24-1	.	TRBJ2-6	CATSVGRGANVLTF	TGTGCCACCAGCGTGGGGCGTGGGGCCAACGTCCTGACTTTC
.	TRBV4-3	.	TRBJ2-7	CASSQDRGGKAYEQYF	TGCGCCAGCAGCCAAGATAGGGGTGGGAAAGCCTACGAGCAGTACTTC
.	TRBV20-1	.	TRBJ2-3	CSAMSLAGRFLSTDTQYF	TGCAGTGCTATGTCGCTCGCGGGGAGGTTTCTTAGCACAGATACGCAGTATTTT
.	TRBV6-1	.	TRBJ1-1	CAGSHVGTEAFF	TGTGCCGGATCACATGTCGGCACTGAAGCTTTCTTT
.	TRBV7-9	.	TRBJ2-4	CASSFPTGTEKNIQYF	TGTGCCAGCAGCTTTCCAACCGGGACGGAAAAAAACATTCAGTACTTC
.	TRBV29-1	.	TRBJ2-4	CSVEDHSRAKNIQYF	TGCAGCGTTGAAGATCATAGCCGAGCCAAAAACATTCAGTACTTC
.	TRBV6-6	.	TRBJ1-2	CAGHEGSNYGYTF	TGTGCCGGGCATGAGGGGTCTAACTATGGCTACACCTTC
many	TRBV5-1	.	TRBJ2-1	CASSLEQGAYNEQFF	TGTGCCAGCAGCTTAGAACAGGGCGCCTACAATGAGCAGTTCTTC
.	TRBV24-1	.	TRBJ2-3	CATSGSATDTQYF	TGTGCCACCAGTGGATCTGCCACAGATACGCAGTATTTT
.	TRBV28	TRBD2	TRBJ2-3	CASSFAGGLSTDTQYF	TGTGCCAGCAGTTTTGCGGGGGGGCTGAGCACAGATACGCAGTATTTT
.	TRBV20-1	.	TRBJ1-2	CSARGGFDYGYTF	TGCAGTGCTAGGGGGGGATTTGACTATGGCTACACCTTC
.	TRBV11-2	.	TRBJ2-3	CASSSLLVPGPDTQYF	TGTGCCAGCAGCTCCCTCCTTGTTCCAGGTCCGGATACGCAGTATTTT
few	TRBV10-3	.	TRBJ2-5	CAIGGGHWETQYF	TGTGCCATCGGCGGAGGGCACTGGGAGACCCAGTACTTC
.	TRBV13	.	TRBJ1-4	CASNIGGPNEKLFF	TGTGCCAGCAACATTGGAGGGCCTAATGAAAAACTGTTTTTT
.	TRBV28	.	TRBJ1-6	CASSFRGVSSPLHF	TGTGCCAGCAGTTTTCGCGGGGTCAGCTCACCCCTCCACTTT
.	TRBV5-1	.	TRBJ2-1	CASSSVPLLSSYNEQFF	TGCGCCAGCAGCTCCGTACCCCTGCTGAGCTCCTACAATGAGCAGTTCTTC
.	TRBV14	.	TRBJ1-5	CASSPLGPNQPQHF	TGTGCCAGCAGCCCGCTCGGCCCGAATCAGCCCCAGCATTTT
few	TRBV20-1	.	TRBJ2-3	CSARVTVTDTQYF	TGCAGTGCTAGAGTTACAGTCACAGATACGCAGTATTTT
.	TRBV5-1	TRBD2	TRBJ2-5	CASSPTAGQETQYF	TGCGCCAGCAGCCCAACAGCGGGGCAAGAGACCCAGTACTTC
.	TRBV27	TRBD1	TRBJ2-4	CASSLLGTGGTDIQYF	TGTGCCAGCAGTTTATTGGGGACAGGGGGCACAGACATTCAGTACTTC
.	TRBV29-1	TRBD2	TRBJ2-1	CSSAGLASYNEQFF	TGCAGCTCGGCGGGACTAGCCTCCTACAATGAGCAGTTCTTC
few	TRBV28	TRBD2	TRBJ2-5	CASSPPDIGRGGTQYF	TGTGCCAGCAGTCCCCCCGATATCGGGCGGGGGGGGACCCAGTACTTC
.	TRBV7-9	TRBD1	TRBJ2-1	CASSLKQGAFNEQFF	TGTGCCAGCAGCTTAAAGCAGGGGGCCTTCAATGAGCAGTTCTTC
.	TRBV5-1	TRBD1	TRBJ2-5	CASSLLGQGWETQYF	TGCGCCAGCAGCTTACTGGGACAGGGCTGGGAGACCCAGTACTTC
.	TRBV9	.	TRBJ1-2	CASSPEPPTGNYGYTF	TGTGCCAGCAGCCCTGAACCTCCAACAGGGAACTATGGCTACACCTTC
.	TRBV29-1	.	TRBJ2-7	CSAKIPGATYEQYF	TGCAGCGCCAAGATCCCAGGGGCTACCTACGAGCAGTACTTC
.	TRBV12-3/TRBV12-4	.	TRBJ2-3	CASRDISTDTQYF	TGTGCCAGTAGGGACATCAGCACAGATACGCAGTATTTT
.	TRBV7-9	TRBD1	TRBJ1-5	CASSEGQYIQPQHF	TGTGCCAGCAGTGAGGGACAGTATATTCAGCCCCAGCATTTT
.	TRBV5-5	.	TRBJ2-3	CASSSWTAATDTQYF	TGTGCCAGCAGCTCATGGACAGCAGCCACAGATACGCAGTATTTT
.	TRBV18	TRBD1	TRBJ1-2	CASSRSRDRTVDYGYTF	TGTGCCAGCTCACGGTCCCGGGACAGGACGGTAGACTATGGCTACACCTTC
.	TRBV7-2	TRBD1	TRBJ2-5	CASSHGSKTGATQYF	TGTGCCAGCAGCCACGGAAGCAAGACAGGGGCGACCCAGTACTTC
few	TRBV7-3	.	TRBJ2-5	CASSLGGSYQETQYF	TGTGCCAGCAGCTTAGGGGGCTCGTACCAAGAGACCCAGTACTTC
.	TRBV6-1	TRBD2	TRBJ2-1	CASSGGLAAHEQFF	TGTGCCAGCAGCGGGGGACTAGCTGCCCATGAGCAGTTCTTC
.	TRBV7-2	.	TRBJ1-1	CASSFKTGKTEAFF	TGTGCCAGCAGCTTTAAGACGGGGAAGACTGAAGCTTTCTTT
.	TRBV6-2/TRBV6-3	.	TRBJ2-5	CASNYEGSHTETQYF	TGTGCCAGCAATTACGAAGGGTCTCACACTGAGACCCAGTACTTC
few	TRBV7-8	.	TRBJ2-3	CASSLALAAANADTQYF	TGTGCCAGCAGCTTAGCGCTGGCGGCCGCAAACGCAGATACGCAGTATTTT
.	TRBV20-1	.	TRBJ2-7	CSARPRGSPYEQYF	TGCAGTGCTAGGCCCCGGGGCAGCCCCTACGAGCAGTACTTC
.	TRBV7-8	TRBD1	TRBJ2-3	CASSLRPQGGTDTQYF	TGTGCCAGCAGCTTACGACCACAGGGGGGCACAGATACGCAGTATTTT
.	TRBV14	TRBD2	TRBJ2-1	CASSPWTSGGLYNEQFF	TGTGCCAGCAGCCCTTGGACTAGCGGGGGCCTATACAATGAGCAGTTCTTC
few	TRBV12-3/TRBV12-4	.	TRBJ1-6	CASSLADSPLHF	TGTGCCAGCAGTTTAGCGGATTCACCCCTCCACTTT
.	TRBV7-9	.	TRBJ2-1	CASSLIKIDENNEQFF	TGTGCCAGCAGCTTGATTAAGATAGATGAGAACAATGAGCAGTTCTTC
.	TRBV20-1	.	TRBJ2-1	CSAPVGDSYNEQFF	TGCAGTGCCCCCGTGGGGGACTCTTACAATGAGCAGTTCTTC
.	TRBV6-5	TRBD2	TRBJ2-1	CASSPPRGGAWEQFF	TGTGCCAGCAGCCCACCTCGCGGGGGGGCTTGGGAGCAGTTCTTC
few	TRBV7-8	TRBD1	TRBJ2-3	CASSIRTGGVTDTQYF	TGTGCCAGCAGCATCCGGACAGGGGGGGTTACAGATACGCAGTATTTT
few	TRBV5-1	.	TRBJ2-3	CASKIQNTQYF	TGCGCCAGCAAAATACAAAATACGCAGTATTTT
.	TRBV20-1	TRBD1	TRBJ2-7	CSARERLLGQSSYEQHF	TGCAGTGCTAGAGAGAGACTATTGGGACAGAGCTCCTACGAGCAGCACTTC
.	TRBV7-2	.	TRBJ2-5	CASSSEQGLAGETQYF	TGTGCCAGCAGCTCGGAACAGGGTTTAGCAGGGGAGACCCAGTACTTC
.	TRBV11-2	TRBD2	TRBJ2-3	CASSLRTSGGASDTQYF	TGTGCCAGCAGCCTTCGGACTAGCGGGGGGGCTTCGGATACGCAGTATTTT